This passage covers 22 T cell receptor beta chains from one sample sequenced in a study of graft-versus-host responses after intestinal transplantation. No antigen is known for these receptors. Sequencing used immunoSEQ multiplex PCR; TCRdb keeps in-frame clones, though not all of them. The table has around 100,000 clones, roughly 84% seen once. The sequences come from unstimulated CD4+ T cells sorted from spleen or lymph node cells, collected before transplant. The receptors shown here come from a human donor who was the organ donor for an intestinal transplant.

This clone showed up just once. The chain couples TRBV1 to TRBJ1-1. TRBV1 is designated a pseudogene. The CDR3 is 17 residues long. In DNA, the CDR3 is TGCACCAGCAGCCAGTCCTTCGTGAGGGTGCGCGGCACTGAAGCTTTCTTT. Residues: CTSSQSFVRVRGTEAFF.

This sequence joins TRBV19 and TRBJ1-1, with a tentative D call TRBD1 (5 bases). There are 13 residues in the CDR3. V was pared by 5 bases and J by 4 bases, with 11 bases between. CDR1 is LNHDA, CDR2 SQIVND, per germline (reference sequence). CDR3 in DNA: TGTGCCAGTAGTTCTATGGGGGGCACTGAAGCTTTCTTT. Translation: CASSSMGGTEAFF.

The genes are TRBV7-9 and TRBJ1-6; D ambiguous. V was pared by 3 bases and J by 8 bases, with 5 bases between. The CDR3 has 12 amino acids. The germline V gene encodes CDR1 SEHNR and CDR2 FQNEAQ (reference sequence). CDR3 region: CASSLQDSPLHF. For the CDR3, the DNA is TGTGCCAGCAGCTTGCAGGATTCACCCCTCCACTTT.

This clone was observed a single time. The chain combines TRBV5-1 with TRBJ2-5; 9 bases are a match to TRBD2. Trimming cost V 2 bases and J 4 bases; bases outside gene matches: 9. Germline V gives CDR1 SGHRS, CDR2 YFSETQ. The CDR3 length is 16 residues. The CDR3 region has the DNA TGCGCCAGCAGCTTAATCGCGGGGGGGCGTTTAGAGACCCAGTACTTC. Translating gives CASSLIAGGRLETQYF.

This chain joins TRBV30 and TRBJ2-6; no definite D call. Germline CDR1 and CDR2: GTSNPN and SVGIG (reference sequence). V lost 3 bases and J lost 1, with 4 bases in between. This CDR3 is 13 amino acids long. DNA of the CDR3: TGTGCCTGGAGGGCATCTGGGGCCAACGTCCTGACTTTC. Its translation is CAWRASGANVLTF.

This clone was observed a handful of times. The chain links TRBV2 to TRBJ1-6; unclear D gene. Deletions cut 11 bases from V and 18 bases from J, with 14 bases between. Germline CDR1 SNHLY, CDR2 FYNNEI. This CDR3 contains 9 residues. CDR3 amino acids: CAPPSAHHF. The CDR3 DNA reads as TGTGCCCCCCCCAGTGCTCACCACTTT.

This clone was picked up one time. V gene TRBV6-5 combines with J gene TRBJ2-5; D call uncertain. The germline gives CDR1 MNHEY, CDR2 SVGAGI. The V end lost 2 bases, the J end lost 5 bases, and 15 bases lay between the germline ends. This CDR3 has 15 residues. The CDR3 loop is CASSYGQNPSETQYF. Written as DNA, the CDR3 is TGTGCCAGCAGTTACGGCCAGAACCCGTCCGAGACCCAGTACTTC.

The chain is built from TRBV7-2 and TRBJ2-1; the match to TRBD2 covers 8 bases. Trimming cost V 6 bases and J 7 bases; bases outside gene matches: 11. Germline V gene lookup returns CDR1 SGHTA and CDR2 FQGNSA. The CDR3 loop spans 15 amino acids. The CDR3 loop is CASSQSGGWNNEQFF. As DNA, the CDR3 is TGTGCCAGCAGTCAATCGGGGGGGTGGAATAATGAGCAGTTCTTC. The full variable domain, rest sourced from reference TRBV7-2 and TRBJ2-1, is GAGVSQSPSNKVTEKGKDVELRCDPISGHTALYWYRQSLGQGLEFLIYFQGNSAPDKSGLPSDRFSAERTGGSVSTLTIQRTQQEDSAVYLCASSQSGGWNNEQFFGPGTRLTVL.

The chain joins TRBV28 to TRBJ1-6; 7 nucleotides line up with TRBD1. The CDR3 length is 15 residues. Losses at the gene ends were 6 bases for V and 8 bases for J; bases not matched to a gene: 10. CDR1 and CDR2 (germline): MDHEN, SYDVKM. The CDR3 region is CASSIPGQLDSPLHF. CDR3 nucleotide sequence: TGTGCCAGCAGCATCCCGGGACAGCTAGATTCACCCCTCCACTTT.

In DNA form, the CDR3 reads TGCGCCAGCACTCGACTAGCGGGGGGGCTCGCAGATACGCAGTATTTT. Protein sequence: CASTRLAGGLADTQYF. The V call is TRBV5-1, the J call TRBJ2-3, with 14 nucleotides matching TRBD2. The CDR3 is 16 amino acids. V was clipped by 6 bases and J by 4 bases; unmatched bases: 7. The germline V gene has CDR1 SGHRS and CDR2 YFSETQ.

The chain is built from TRBV10-3 and TRBJ1-2, with TRBD1 matching 8 bases. The V segment lost 7 bases and the J segment 7 bases; nucleotides outside the gene matches: 5. Germline V gene lookup returns CDR1 ENHRY and CDR2 SYGVKD. The CDR3 is 12 residues long. CDR3 nucleotides: TGTGCCATCACAGGGGGCGCGTCTGGCTACACCTTC. Translating gives CAITGGASGYTF.

The chain couples TRBV7-9 to TRBJ1-5; TRBD1 aligns across 7 bases. There are 15 residues in the CDR3. The V segment lost 4 bases and the J segment 6 bases; nucleotides outside the gene matches: 9. CDR1 is SEHNR, CDR2 FQNEAQ, per germline (reference sequence). The CDR3 region is CASSSDRAIGQPQHF. For the CDR3, the DNA is TGTGCCAGCAGCTCAGACAGGGCTATCGGTCAGCCCCAGCATTTT.

The CDR3 DNA follows: TGTGCCACCCTGACAGATTCTAGCAATCAGCCCCAGCATTTT. Translation: CATLTDSSNQPQHF. The rearrangement links TRBV6-1 to TRBJ1-5; tentative D call: TRBD1 (5 bases). Trimming took 10 bases from V and 0 from J, leaving 13 bases between them. Per germline, CDR1 MNHNS and CDR2 SASEGT. This CDR3 is 14 amino acids long.

This chain links TRBV28 with TRBJ2-2, with TRBD1 matching over 10 bases. CDR3 length equals 16 residues. Looked up from germline, CDR1 is MDHEN and CDR2 is SYDVKM. Trimming took 6 bases from V and 5 from J; bases not matched to a gene: 9. CDR3 protein: CASSDRAGQGTGELFF. The CDR3 DNA follows: TGTGCCAGCAGCGACCGAGCGGGACAGGGGACCGGGGAGCTGTTTTTT.

In this sample, this clone turned up once. The chain couples TRBV28 to TRBJ1-4; 8 positions agree with TRBD1. The CDR3 has 15 residues. Trimming at V came to 5 bases and at J to 5 bases, leaving 7 bases not matched to a gene. The V gene's germline CDR1 is MDHEN and CDR2 SYDVKM. The CDR3 DNA reads TGTGCCAGCAGTCTACAGGGGGGAACAAATGAAAAACTGTTTTTT. It encodes CASSLQGGTNEKLFF.

The chain uses TRBV27 and TRBJ2-7, with D perhaps TRBD1 (5 bases). CDR3 length equals 13 residues. V gave up 0 bases and J gave up 5 bases, with 8 bases separating them. CDR1 and CDR2 from the germline V gene are MNHEY and SMNVEV (reference sequence). The CDR3 sequence is CASSLSLGHEQYF. CDR3 in DNA: TGTGCCAGCAGTTTATCTTTGGGGCACGAGCAGTACTTC.

The CDR3 region has the DNA TGTGCCTGGAGTGGTGGGGGTTCACCCCTCCACTTT. Translation gives CAWSGGGSPLHF. The J gene is TRBJ1-6, the V gene TRBV30, with D possibly TRBD1 on 5 matching bases. Germline V lookup: CDR1 GTSNPN, CDR2 SVGIG (reference sequence). The CDR3 has 12 residues. With 1 base removed from V and 9 bases from J, the gap between germline ends came to 7 bases.

This clone has just one count. The rearrangement joins TRBV5-4 to TRBJ1-5, with unresolved D. The V gene's germline CDR1 is SGHNT and CDR2 YYREEE (reference sequence). Trimming cost V 0 bases and J 3 bases, with 4 bases left between them. The CDR3 covers 13 residues. CDR3 sequence reads: CASSLGINQPQHF. Here the CDR3 DNA reads TGTGCCAGCAGCTTGGGTATCAATCAGCCCCAGCATTTT.

The gene calls are TRBV11-2 and TRBJ1-1, with TRBD1 as a possible D gene (5 bases). Germline CDR1 reads SGHAT; CDR2 reads FQNNGV. There are 13 residues in the CDR3. Deletions cut 8 bases from V and 0 bases from J, with 10 bases between. CDR3 amino acids: CASRKGLNTEAFF. CDR3 coding DNA: TGTGCCAGCCGTAAGGGGTTGAACACTGAAGCTTTCTTT.

This sequence joins TRBV30 and TRBJ1-4; D may be TRBD1 (5 bases). Trimming removed 0 bases from V and 2 bases from J, with 10 bases in between. Germline V gives CDR1 GTSNPN, CDR2 SVGIG (reference sequence). CDR3 length equals 15 residues. The CDR3 nucleotides read TGTGCCTGGAGTGTACGGGGGATTACTAATGAAAAACTGTTTTTT. Amino acid sequence: CAWSVRGITNEKLFF.

This chain connects TRBV5-1 to TRBJ1-4; D not resolved. The CDR3 has 17 residues. Germline CDR1 reads SGHRS; CDR2 reads YFSETQ. Trimming took off 0 bases at V and 0 bases at J, with 12 bases between the two ends. For the CDR3, the DNA is TGCGCCAGCAGCTTGGGTAGCAGGACGTCAACTAATGAAAAACTGTTTTTT. It is translated as CASSLGSRTSTNEKLFF.

This clone was detected a few times. The chain recombines TRBV2 with TRBJ2-1, with 8 nucleotides matching TRBD2. Germline V CDR1 and CDR2: SNHLY, FYNNEI. This CDR3 has 15 amino acids. J gave up 0 bases and V 6 bases, and 4 bases lay outside the gene matches. CDR3 sequence: CASRAGGASYNEQFF. CDR3 in DNA: TGTGCCAGCAGGGCGGGAGGCGCCTCCTACAATGAGCAGTTCTTC.